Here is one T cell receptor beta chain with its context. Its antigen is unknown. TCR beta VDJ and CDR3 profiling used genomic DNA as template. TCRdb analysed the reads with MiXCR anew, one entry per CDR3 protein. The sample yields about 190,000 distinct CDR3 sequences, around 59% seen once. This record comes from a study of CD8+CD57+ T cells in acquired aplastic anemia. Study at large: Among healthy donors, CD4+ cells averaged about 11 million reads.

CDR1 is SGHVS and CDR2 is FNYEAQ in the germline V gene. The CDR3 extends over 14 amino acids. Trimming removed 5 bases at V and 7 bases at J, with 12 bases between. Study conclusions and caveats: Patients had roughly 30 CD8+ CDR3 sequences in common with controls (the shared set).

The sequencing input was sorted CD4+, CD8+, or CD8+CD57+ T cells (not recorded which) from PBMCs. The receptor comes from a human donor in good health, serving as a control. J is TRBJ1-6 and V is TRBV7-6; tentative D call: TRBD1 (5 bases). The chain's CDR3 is CASSSQGTNSPLHF. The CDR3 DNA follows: TGTGCCAGCAGCAGCCAGGGCACAAATTCACCCCTCCACTTT.